One sample yielded the 25 T cell receptor beta chains listed below, sequenced in a study of human T cells and chemical hapten exposure. Time point here: patch test 3, about 24 weeks after DPC sensitization. The treatment was: therapeutic diphenylcyclopropenone sensitization with weekly scalp DPC. MiXCR, run by TCRdb on the RACE reads, gives a single entry per CDR3 protein. This table has roughly 130,000 distinct CDR3 sequences, 11% appearing once. The source was whole blood, collected in connection with sensitization to the hapten diphenylcyclopropenone (DPC). The receptors here all came from a woman aged 45 to 65 with alopecia areata. Some clones in this sample may be carry-over from other donors' samples.

Regarding this clonotype: This may be a read error: a much more frequent sequence differs by one nucleotide. The chain recombines TRBV29-1 with TRBJ2-5; a possible D gene is TRBD2 (5 bases). The ends were cut back, 0 bases at V and 4 bases at J, with 15 bases in the middle. Germline lookup yields CDR1 SQVTM and CDR2 ANQGSEA. The CDR3 consists of 15 residues. As DNA, the CDR3 is TGCAGCGTTGAAGAATGGGTGGGAGAAGGAGAGACCCAGTACTTC. It codes for CSVEEWVGEGETQYF.

The chain recombines TRBV12-3 or TRBV12-4 with TRBJ2-1, with a weak D call TRBD1 (5 bases). With 6 bases removed from V and 9 bases from J, the gap between germline ends came to 9 bases. This CDR3 has 11 residues. The CDR3 region is CASRRQGEQFF. The DNA for the CDR3 is TGTGCCAGCAGAAGGCAGGGTGAGCAGTTCTTC.

This clonotype was seen a handful of times. This chain joins TRBV27 and TRBJ1-5, with 7 nucleotides matching TRBD1. CDR1 and CDR2 (germline): MNHEY, SMNVEV (reference sequence). The V gene end was trimmed by 5 bases and the J gene end by 2 bases; junction bases not matched to a gene: 3. CDR3 size: 14 residues. Written as DNA, the CDR3 is TGTGCCAGCAGTGTCACAGGGGGCAATCAGCCCCAGCATTTT. Translated: CASSVTGGNQPQHF.

Concerning this clonotype: Sequence at one end of the junction differs from germline and may be a read error. The rearrangement links TRBV5-6 to TRBJ2-3; 8 bases map to TRBD2. Germline V gives CDR1 SGHDT, CDR2 YYEEEE. The CDR3 is 14 amino acids. The CDR3 bases are TGTGCCAGCAGCTTGGGGACTAGCAGAGATACGCAGTATTTT. Protein: CASSLGTSRDTQYF.

Many counts were recorded for this clonotype. The chain links TRBV2 to TRBJ1-1; weak D call: TRBD1 (5 bases). This CDR3 is 16 amino acids long. Germline V gene lookup returns CDR1 SNHLY and CDR2 FYNNEI. V was trimmed by 2 bases and J by 2 bases, leaving 15 bases between them. The CDR3, as DNA: TGTGCCAGCAGTGAATTCCCCCTTACAGGTAACACTGAAGCTTTCTTT. Protein product: CASSEFPLTGNTEAFF.

This clonotype was seen more than once but under ten times. This chain uses TRBV7-2 with TRBJ1-5; D is ambiguous. The CDR3 runs 15 residues. Germline V gene lookup returns CDR1 SGHTA and CDR2 FQGNSA. The V gene lost 3 bases and the J gene lost 0 bases, with 9 bases spanning the gap. The CDR3, as DNA: TGTGCCAGCAGCTTTTTGGGCACTAGCAATCAGCCCCAGCATTTT. Translating gives CASSFLGTSNQPQHF.

The chain combines TRBV15 with TRBJ2-1; TRBD2 agrees at 7 bases. Germline CDR1 and CDR2: LNHNV and YYDKDF (reference sequence). Trimming cost V 1 base and J 3 bases; bases outside gene matches: 6. The CDR3 length is 16 residues. The DNA for the CDR3 is TGTGCCACCAGCAGAGTGGCGGGAGCCGGCTACAATGAGCAGTTCTTC. It yields the protein CATSRVAGAGYNEQFF.

The J gene is TRBJ1-1, the V gene TRBV14; 7 bases fit TRBD1. Trimming removed 1 base from V and 3 bases from J; junction bases left unmatched: 2. The germline CDR1 and CDR2 sequences are SGHDN and FVKESK. CDR3 length: 14 amino acids. The CDR3 protein is CASSQGDRYTEAFF. For the CDR3, the DNA is TGTGCCAGCAGCCAAGGGGACAGATACACTGAAGCTTTCTTT.

The chain couples TRBV6-2 or TRBV6-3 to TRBJ1-1; 7 bases agree with TRBD1. The CDR3 has 17 residues. The V gene end was trimmed by 4 bases and the J gene end by 1 base; junction bases not matched to a gene: 12. Per the germline V gene, CDR1 is MNHEY and CDR2 is SVGEGT. CDR3 nucleotides: TGTGCCAGCAGTTCTCAGCTCAACAGGGGTGGGAACACTGAAGCTTTCTTT. Residues: CASSSQLNRGGNTEAFF.

This clonotype was seen repeatedly, ten times or more. The chain recombines TRBV9 with TRBJ2-7; TRBD2 matches 12 bases. The V segment lost 4 bases and the J segment 7 bases; nucleotides outside the gene matches: 9. The CDR3 length is 15 residues. From germline, CDR1 is SGDLS and CDR2 YYNGEE. The CDR3 sequence: CASSPRLAGVSEQYF. DNA of the CDR3: TGTGCCAGCAGCCCCAGACTAGCGGGAGTTAGTGAGCAGTACTTC.

The chain carries TRBV6-5 and TRBJ1-3, with D unclear. Germline V gives CDR1 MNHEY, CDR2 SVGAGI. The CDR3 has 11 residues. Trimming pared 6 bases from V and 7 bases from J, leaving 7 bases between. In DNA form, the CDR3 reads TGTGCCAGCAGACAAGGGAACACCATATATTTT. The encoded protein is CASRQGNTIYF.

The chain joins TRBV20-1 to TRBJ2-1, with TRBD1 identical over 8 bases. Trimming took 6 bases from V and 7 from J; bases not matched to a gene: 2. Germline lookup yields CDR1 DFQATT and CDR2 SNEGSKA (reference sequence). The CDR3 totals 11 residues. Here the CDR3 reads CSARQGNEQFF. In nucleotides, the CDR3 is TGCAGTGCGAGACAGGGGAATGAGCAGTTCTTC.

The genes are TRBV28 and TRBJ2-1; tentative D call: TRBD2 (6 bases). Trimming pared 4 bases from V and 4 bases from J, leaving 11 bases between. This CDR3 region has 14 residues. The germline V gene encodes CDR1 MDHEN and CDR2 SYDVKM. CDR3 DNA: TGTGCCAGCAGTTCACCGGGACTGTACAATGAGCAGTTCTTC. It is translated as CASSSPGLYNEQFF. Looking up the rest from reference TRBV28 and TRBJ2-1 gives the full variable domain: DVKVTQSSRYLVKRTGEKVFLECVQDMDHENMFWYRQDPGLGLRLIYFSYDVKMKEKGDIPEGYSVSREKKERFSLILESASTNQTSMYLCASSSPGLYNEQFFGPGTRLTVL.

This chain joins TRBV12-5 and TRBJ1-1; D is unclear. The CDR3 has 13 amino acids. Germline CDR1 and CDR2: LGHNT and FRNRAP. V lost 1 base and J lost 4, with 7 bases in between. The CDR3 bases are TGTGCTAGTGGTTTGGACGGAATCACTGAAGCTTTCTTT. Translated, it gives CASGLDGITEAFF. The full variable domain, its missing parts supplied by reference TRBV12-5 and TRBJ1-1, is DARVTQTPRHKVTEMGQEVTMRCQPILGHNTVFWYRQTMMQGLELLAYFRNRAPLDDSGMPKDRFSAEMPDATLATLKIQPSEPRDSAVYFCASGLDGITEAFFGQGTRLTVV.

V and J are TRBV15 and TRBJ2-6, with D unresolved. The CDR3 is 13 residues long. The germline gives CDR1 LNHNV, CDR2 YYDKDF (reference sequence). Trimming removed 9 bases from V and 0 bases from J, with 6 bases in between. This CDR3 reads CATSISGANVLTF. The CDR3 DNA sequence: TGTGCCACGTCCATCTCTGGGGCCAACGTCCTGACTTTC. Variable domain in full (rest from reference TRBV15 and TRBJ2-6): DAMVIQNPRYQVTQFGKPVTLSCSQTLNHNVMYWYQQKSSQAPKLLFHYYDKDFNNEADTPDNFQSRRPNTSFCFLDIRSPGLGDTAMYLCATSISGANVLTFGAGSRLTVL.

This clonotype came up a few times. J is TRBJ1-3 and V is TRBV4-1, with D uncertain. Trimming took off 4 bases at V and 0 bases at J, with 10 bases between the two ends. Germline CDR1 MGHRA, CDR2 YSYEKL. This CDR3 region has 15 residues. The CDR3 loop is CASSPGLSSGNTIYF. The CDR3 DNA sequence: TGCGCCAGCAGCCCTGGACTGTCCTCTGGAAACACCATATATTTT.

This clonotype was picked up a small number of times. The V gene is TRBV12-3 or TRBV12-4, the J gene TRBJ1-6; no firm D call. This CDR3 comprises 12 residues. The V end was cut by 5 bases, the J end by 13 bases, with 12 bases between. CDR3 sequence (DNA): TGTGCCAGCAGTCTGGGTTCGTCGCCCCTCCACTTT. Translating it yields CASSLGSSPLHF.

This clonotype was counted many times. The rearrangement joins TRBV9 to TRBJ2-1; D is unresolved. This CDR3 contains 16 residues. Germline CDR1 is SGDLS and CDR2 is YYNGEE. V was shortened by 0 bases and J by 4 bases, with 14 bases between the two germline ends. The CDR3 sequence is CASSVGVDLLYNEQFF. The CDR3 nucleotides are TGTGCCAGCAGCGTAGGGGTGGACCTCCTATACAATGAGCAGTTCTTC.

The chain employs TRBV21-1 and TRBJ2-3; TRBD1, the D gene given by the table, was not confirmed from the DNA. TRBV21-1 is a recognized pseudogene. CDR3 length: 14 amino acids. The CDR3 nucleotides read TGTGCCAGCCAAGTTCAGGCGGGCGGAGATACGCAGTATTTT. Translated: CASQVQAGGDTQYF.

In this sample, this clonotype turned up a few times. The chain has TRBV6-5 and TRBJ2-3; TRBD1 might be the D (5 bases). This CDR3 is 16 amino acids long. From germline, CDR1 is MNHEY and CDR2 SVGAGI. Trimming took 5 bases from V and 1 from J, leaving 16 bases between them. The CDR3 nucleotides are TGTGCCAGCAGTACCTCCTTAGAAGGGGGCACAGATACGCAGTATTTT. It is translated as CASSTSLEGGTDTQYF.

The V call is TRBV3-1, the J call TRBJ2-5, with D maybe TRBD1 (5 bases). This CDR3 is 12 amino acids long. Trimming left V 4 bases short and J 4 bases short, with 7 bases between. Germline-derived CDR1 and CDR2 are LGHDT and YNNKEL (reference sequence). DNA of the CDR3: TGTGCCAGCAGCCTCAGGGCAGAGACCCAGTACTTC. Translated, it gives CASSLRAETQYF.

This clonotype has at least ten counts. The chain uses TRBV6-5 and TRBJ2-3; 8 nucleotides align to TRBD1. CDR3 length: 15 amino acids. Germline values: CDR1 MNHEY, CDR2 SVGAGI. Germline trimming cut 4 bases from V and 2 bases from J; bases unmatched to any gene: 5. CDR3 bases: TGTGCCAGCAGTTCTTCAGGGGGCCCCACAGATACGCAGTATTTT. Its protein product is CASSSSGGPTDTQYF.

This clonotype was detected ten times or more. V gene TRBV29-1 combines with J gene TRBJ2-1; TRBD1 matches 10 bases. CDR3 length equals 14 residues. V gave up 5 bases and J gave up 12 bases; unmatched junction bases: 13. Germline CDR1 is SQVTM and CDR2 is ANQGSEA. CDR3 amino acids: CSVHTGTGAAGQFF. CDR3 bases: TGCAGCGTTCACACCGGGACAGGGGCTGCGGGGCAGTTCTTC.

This clonotype has more than one count but fewer than ten. The chain recombines TRBV20-1 with TRBJ2-7; the D gene is possibly TRBD1 (6 bases). Germline CDR1 and CDR2: DFQATT and SNEGSKA (reference sequence). CDR3 length equals 12 residues. The germline V and J ends were trimmed by 4 bases and 6 bases, with 13 bases remaining between them. The CDR3 sequence: CSATRQAAEQYF. The CDR3 region has the DNA TGCAGTGCTACCAGACAGGCCGCCGAGCAGTACTTC.

J is TRBJ2-5 and V is TRBV7-2, with unresolved D. Germline V gene sequence: CDR1 SGHTA, CDR2 FQGNSA. V was clipped by 1 base and J by 0 bases, with 6 bases between them. This CDR3 is built from 14 residues. Here the CDR3 DNA reads TGTGCCAGCAGCTTAGGTTCTAACCAAGAGACCCAGTACTTC. It encodes CASSLGSNQETQYF.